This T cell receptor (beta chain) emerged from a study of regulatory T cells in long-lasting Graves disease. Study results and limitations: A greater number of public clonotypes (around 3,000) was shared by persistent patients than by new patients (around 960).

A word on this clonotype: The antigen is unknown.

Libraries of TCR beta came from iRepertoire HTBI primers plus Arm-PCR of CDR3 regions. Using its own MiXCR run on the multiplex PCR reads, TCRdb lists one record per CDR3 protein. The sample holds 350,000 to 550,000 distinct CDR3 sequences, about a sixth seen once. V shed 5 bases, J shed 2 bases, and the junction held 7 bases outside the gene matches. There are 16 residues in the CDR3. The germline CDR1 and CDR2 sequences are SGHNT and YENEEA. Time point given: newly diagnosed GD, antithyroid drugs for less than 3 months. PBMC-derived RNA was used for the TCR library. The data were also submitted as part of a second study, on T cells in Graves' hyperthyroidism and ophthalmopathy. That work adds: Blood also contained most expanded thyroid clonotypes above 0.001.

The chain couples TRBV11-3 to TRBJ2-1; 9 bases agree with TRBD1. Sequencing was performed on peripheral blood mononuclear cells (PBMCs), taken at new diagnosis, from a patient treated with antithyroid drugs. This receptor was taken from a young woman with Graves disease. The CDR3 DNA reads TGTGCCAGCAGCCCTCAGGGGACAGGGACCTACAATGAGCAGTTCTTC. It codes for CASSPQGTGTYNEQFF.